This T cell receptor (beta chain) was recorded in a study of T cells after yellow fever vaccination. The study's findings and limits: Among all clonotypes, a small share was observed in both CD4 and CD8 compartments. The bulk population could contribute abundant contaminating clonotypes to FACS-sorted repertoires. Most primary-vaccination clones recurred post-booster (roughly 96% CD4, around 88% CD8).

As to this clonotype: Antigen unknown.

CDR3 length equals 13 residues. Germline CDR1 reads ENHRY; CDR2 reads SYGVKD. The V gene end was trimmed by 6 bases and the J gene end by 6 bases; junction bases not matched to a gene: 8. TCRdb used MiXCR to reprocess the 5' RACE reads, holding one entry per CDR3 protein. Of about 320,000 distinct CDR3 sequences listed, 9.5% to 12% are singletons. This sequence originates from a man younger than 30 who received the YFV17D yellow fever vaccine. The chain links TRBV10-3 to TRBJ2-7; 7 bases line up with TRBD2. Sequencing used CD4+ T cells sorted from PBMCs, obtained 45 days after the yellow fever booster vaccination. Here the CDR3 reads CAISREGPSEQYF. CDR3 sequence (DNA): TGTGCCATCAGCAGGGAGGGGCCTTCCGAGCAGTACTTC.